These 29 T cell receptor beta chains were sequenced from one sample in a study of CD8 T cells in Susac syndrome. An amount of RNA that ranged from roughly 0.5 to 1 ug was reverse transcribed with random hexamers. Using its own MiXCR run on the immunoSEQ multiplex PCR reads, TCRdb lists one record per CDR3 protein. The sample includes around 170,000 distinct CDR3 sequences, about 95% seen only once; the top ten take approximately 0.16%. Sequenced sample: CD8+ T cells from PBMCs. The receptors derive from a human donor with Susac syndrome.

This chain joins TRBV4-2 and TRBJ1-2, with D tentatively TRBD1 (5 bases). The CDR3 contains 14 residues. Germline V lookup: CDR1 LGHNA, CDR2 YNFKEQ. The V end lost 0 bases, the J end lost 3 bases, and 8 bases lay between the germline ends. CDR3 sequence: CASSQDVGDYGYTF. CDR3 DNA: TGTGCCAGCAGCCAAGATGTGGGGGACTATGGCTACACCTTC.

This chain's CDR3 is CASSFGTPSYEQYF. DNA of the CDR3: TGTGCCAGCAGCTTCGGGACACCCTCCTACGAGCAGTACTTC. The rearrangement joins TRBV9 to TRBJ2-7; weak D call: TRBD1 (6 bases). The CDR3 totals 14 residues. Germline V gene lookup returns CDR1 SGDLS and CDR2 YYNGEE. V was pared by 4 bases and J by 0 bases, with 11 bases between.

The chain combines TRBV4-2 with TRBJ2-3; TRBD2 aligns across 9 bases. Germline loops: CDR1 LGHNA, CDR2 YNFKEQ. The V gene end was trimmed by 2 bases and the J gene end by 2 bases; junction bases not matched to a gene: 5. The CDR3 contains 16 residues. DNA of the CDR3: TGTGCCAGCAGCCAAAGCGCGGGGGGGGTCACAGATACGCAGTATTTT. This encodes CASSQSAGGVTDTQYF.

The chain recombines TRBV19 with TRBJ2-1; D gene ambiguous. Germline CDR1 LNHDA, CDR2 SQIVND (reference sequence). The CDR3 length is 13 residues. Trimming took off 3 bases at V and 4 bases at J, with 7 bases between the two ends. CDR3: CASSMVGYNEQFF. The CDR3 DNA is TGTGCCAGTAGTATGGTGGGGTACAATGAGCAGTTCTTC.

The chain combines TRBV28 with TRBJ2-7; D gene uncertain. Trimming took 2 bases from V and 0 from J, leaving 14 bases between them. Germline lookup yields CDR1 MDHEN and CDR2 SYDVKM. This CDR3 is 16 amino acids long. CDR3 bases: TGTGCCAGCAGTTTAGTCAGACCAACCGGCTCCTACGAGCAGTACTTC. Translated, it gives CASSLVRPTGSYEQYF.

Only one count was recorded for this clonotype. The chain combines TRBV20-1 with TRBJ1-2; D is unclear. The V and J ends lost 5 bases and 3 bases respectively, with 16 bases between them. The CDR3 runs to 14 residues. Germline CDR1 is DFQATT and CDR2 is SNEGSKA (reference sequence). CDR3 residues: CSALNSGQYYGYTF. DNA for the CDR3: TGCAGTGCTTTAAATTCCGGCCAGTACTATGGCTACACCTTC.

The genes are TRBV7-8 and TRBJ1-1; D not certain. V lost 6 bases and J 1 base, leaving 6 bases between the germline ends. Per germline, CDR1 SGHVS and CDR2 FQNEAQ. This CDR3 has 12 amino acids. The CDR3 DNA follows: TGTGCCAGCAGACCAACGAACACTGAAGCTTTCTTT. This gives the protein CASRPTNTEAFF.

The chain links TRBV28 to TRBJ2-4; the D is unclear. This CDR3 is 14 amino acids long. CDR1 and CDR2 (germline): MDHEN, SYDVKM. V lost 10 bases and J lost 0, with 13 bases in between. In nucleotides, the CDR3 is TGTGCCATTCAAAGACCCGAAGCCAAAAACATTCAGTACTTC. Translating it yields CAIQRPEAKNIQYF.

The gene calls are TRBV29-1 and TRBJ2-6, with a possible D match to TRBD2 (6 bases). The CDR3 has 17 amino acids. V was shortened by 4 bases and J by 0 bases, with 16 bases between the two germline ends. Germline assignment: CDR1 SQVTM and CDR2 ANQGSEA. CDR3 nucleotide sequence: TGCAGCGTTGTGCTCCCGGGAGCAAGCTCTGGGGCCAACGTCCTGACTTTC. As protein: CSVVLPGASSGANVLTF.

Only one count was recorded for this clonotype. V is TRBV27 and J is TRBJ1-5; D unclear. Between the trimmed V and J ends, which lost 5 bases and 6 bases, there was a span of 11 bases. This CDR3 has 13 residues. Germline V gene data show CDR1 as MNHEY and CDR2 as SMNVEV (reference sequence). This chain's CDR3 is CASSLTFPQPQHF. In nucleotides, the CDR3 is TGTGCCAGCAGTCTTACTTTCCCTCAGCCCCAGCATTTT.

This sequence joins TRBV19 and TRBJ1-1; D gene ambiguous. CDR1 LNHDA and CDR2 SQIVND come from the germline V gene (reference sequence). The CDR3 length is 12 residues. Deletions cut 11 bases from V and 3 bases from J, with 13 bases between. The CDR3, as DNA: TGTGCCGCAAAAGAGGGTCACACTGAAGCTTTCTTT. Its translation: CAAKEGHTEAFF.

The J gene is TRBJ2-1, the V gene TRBV19; 11 bases agree with TRBD2. The CDR3 consists of 15 residues. The junction had 5 bases not matched to a gene; V was cut back by 5 bases and J by 5 bases. Germline assignment: CDR1 LNHDA and CDR2 SQIVND (reference sequence). The chain's CDR3 is CASSWASGRNNEQFF. CDR3 sequence (DNA): TGTGCCAGTAGTTGGGCTAGCGGGAGGAACAATGAGCAGTTCTTC. The whole variable domain, filled in from reference TRBV19 and TRBJ2-1, reads DGGITQSPKYLFRKEGQNVTLSCEQNLNHDAMYWYRQDPGQGLRLIYYSQIVNDFQKGDIAEGYSVSREKKESFPLTVTSAQKNPTAFYLCASSWASGRNNEQFFGPGTRLTVL.

V usage is TRBV6-2 or TRBV6-3 and J usage is TRBJ1-5, with D possibly matching TRBD1 (5 bases). Germline lookup yields CDR1 MNHEY and CDR2 SVGEGT. V was cut by 7 bases and J by 2 bases, with 15 bases left in between. There are 15 residues in the CDR3. CDR3: CASTYEGSGNQPQHF. The CDR3, as DNA: TGTGCCAGCACCTACGAGGGGTCTGGCAATCAGCCCCAGCATTTT.

The rearrangement uses TRBV20-1 and TRBJ2-7; a weak D match, TRBD2 (6 bases). With 5 bases removed from V and 6 bases from J, the gap between germline ends came to 17 bases. Germline V gene data show CDR1 as DFQATT and CDR2 as SNEGSKA (reference sequence). The CDR3 is 13 amino acids. The CDR3 here is CSAQGLSPGEQYF. As DNA, the CDR3 is TGCAGTGCTCAGGGACTTTCCCCCGGCGAGCAGTACTTC.

V gene TRBV5-6 combines with J gene TRBJ2-1; unclear D gene. CDR1 SGHDT and CDR2 YYEEEE come from the germline V gene. The CDR3 extends over 13 amino acids. The V gene lost 0 bases and the J gene lost 7 bases, with 8 bases spanning the gap. The CDR3 is CASSLAPRNEQFF. The CDR3 DNA reads as TGTGCCAGCAGCTTGGCCCCCAGGAATGAGCAGTTCTTC.

The V call is TRBV9, the J call TRBJ2-3; D gene ambiguous. CDR3 length: 12 residues. V was trimmed by 5 bases and J by 0 bases, leaving 4 bases between them. Germline V CDR1 and CDR2: SGDLS, YYNGEE. DNA of the CDR3: TGTGCCAGCAGTGCTAGCACAGATACGCAGTATTTT. It is translated as CASSASTDTQYF.

This sequence joins TRBV5-1 and TRBJ1-1, with TRBD1 identical over 7 bases. This CDR3 comprises 13 residues. CDR1 is SGHRS, CDR2 YFSETQ, per germline. Trimming took 5 bases from V and 3 from J; bases not matched to a gene: 4. In nucleotides, the CDR3 is TGCGCCAGCAGTGACAGGGAAGACACTGAAGCTTTCTTT. This encodes CASSDREDTEAFF. The variable domain in full, with the rest retrieved from reference TRBV5-1 and TRBJ1-1, is KAGVTQTPRYLIKTRGQQVTLSCSPISGHRSVSWYQQTPGQGLQFLFEYFSETQRNKGNFPGRFSGRQFSNSRSEMNVSTLELGDSALYLCASSDREDTEAFFGQGTRLTVV.

This chain links TRBV24-1 with TRBJ2-1; TRBD2 matches 14 bases. In germline, CDR1 is KGHDR, CDR2 SFDVKD. CDR3 length equals 15 residues. Losses at the gene ends were 0 bases for V and 9 bases for J; bases not matched to a gene: 0. As DNA, the CDR3 is TGTGCCACCAGTGATTTGGGACTAGCGGGAGGTGAGCAGTTCTTC. Its protein product is CATSDLGLAGGEQFF.

The chain links TRBV6-5 to TRBJ2-3; the match to TRBD2 covers 8 bases. The V segment lost 0 bases and the J segment 2 bases; nucleotides outside the gene matches: 7. Germline CDR1 reads MNHEY; CDR2 reads SVGAGI. The CDR3 has 17 amino acids. CDR3 region: CASSYSTRAGATDTQYF. In nucleotides, the CDR3 is TGTGCCAGCAGTTACTCGACGAGAGCGGGAGCCACAGATACGCAGTATTTT.

The genes are TRBV6-4 and TRBJ2-5; 7 bases map to TRBD2. The CDR3 is 14 residues long. The V and J ends lost 7 bases and 4 bases, in that order; junction bases with no gene match: 9. Germline CDR1 MRHNA, CDR2 SNTAGT. CDR3 in amino acids: CASNRGRASETQYF. CDR3 DNA sequence: TGTGCCAGCAATCGAGGGAGGGCGTCAGAGACCCAGTACTTC.

This chain joins TRBV29-1 and TRBJ2-7, with TRBD2 matching over 11 bases. The CDR3 covers 16 residues. Germline V gives CDR1 SQVTM, CDR2 ANQGSEA. V shed 6 bases and J 5 bases; nucleotides not matched to a gene: 15. CDR3: CSVLGSLAGGPNEQYF. In nucleotides, the CDR3 is TGCAGCGTCCTGGGCTCATTAGCGGGAGGGCCGAACGAGCAGTACTTC.

The chain recombines TRBV28 with TRBJ1-2, with D perhaps matching TRBD1 (6 bases). Germline V gene sequence: CDR1 MDHEN, CDR2 SYDVKM. V was pared by 6 bases and J by 2 bases, with 19 bases between. CDR3 length: 16 amino acids. In DNA form, the CDR3 reads TGTGCCAGCAGCCCGCGAATTGGACAGATGAACTATGGCTACACCTTC. It translates to CASSPRIGQMNYGYTF.

The rearrangement uses TRBV3-1 and TRBJ2-5; 9 bases align to TRBD2. V trimming: 4 bases; J trimming: 1 base; junction bases outside the gene matches: 7. The CDR3 contains 16 residues. Germline CDR1 LGHDT, CDR2 YNNKEL (reference sequence). CDR3 nucleotides: TGTGCCAGCAGCCTGCTAGCGGGGTGGATCCAAGAGACCCAGTACTTC. This sequence encodes CASSLLAGWIQETQYF.

V gene TRBV20-1 combines with J gene TRBJ2-1; TRBD2 agrees at 8 bases. Germline V lookup: CDR1 DFQATT, CDR2 SNEGSKA (reference sequence). Losses at the gene ends were 0 bases for V and 8 bases for J; bases not matched to a gene: 12. CDR3 length: 16 residues. DNA for the CDR3: TGCAGTGCTAGAGATCTCCCCGCGGGAGGTTGGGATGAGCAGTTCTTC. It specifies CSARDLPAGGWDEQFF.

The chain combines TRBV7-9 with TRBJ1-2, with 11 bases matching TRBD1. CDR1 and CDR2 from the germline V gene are SEHNR and FQNEAQ (reference sequence). The CDR3 is 16 amino acids. J gave up 5 bases and V 4 bases, and 9 bases lay outside the gene matches. CDR3 residues: CASSWGDRGTPYGYTF. In nucleotides, the CDR3 is TGTGCCAGCAGCTGGGGGGACAGGGGGACACCTTATGGCTACACCTTC.

This chain links TRBV2 with TRBJ2-1; no clear D. Germline-derived CDR1 and CDR2 are SNHLY and FYNNEI. The CDR3 runs 15 residues. Between the trimmed V and J ends, which lost 1 base and 0 bases, there was a span of 7 bases. CDR3 coding DNA: TGTGCCAGCAGTGAAGGCAGGAACTCCTACAATGAGCAGTTCTTC. It yields the protein CASSEGRNSYNEQFF.

The chain is built from TRBV28 and TRBJ1-1; D is perhaps TRBD1 (5 bases). With 2 bases removed from V and 5 bases from J, the gap between germline ends came to 12 bases. The CDR3 consists of 14 residues. Germline CDR1 reads MDHEN; CDR2 reads SYDVKM. CDR3 residues: CASSLAQVGTEAFF. Here the CDR3 DNA reads TGTGCCAGCAGTTTAGCACAGGTGGGAACTGAAGCTTTCTTT.

The J gene is TRBJ2-2, the V gene TRBV19; D is possibly TRBD1 (6 bases). The CDR3 loop spans 15 amino acids. Trimming cost V 3 bases and J 6 bases, with 14 bases left between them. The germline V gene encodes CDR1 LNHDA and CDR2 SQIVND (reference sequence). DNA for the CDR3: TGTGCCAGTAGTATGAGACAGGAGACTCCCGGGGAGCTGTTTTTT. Amino acid sequence: CASSMRQETPGELFF. Supplemented by reference TRBV19 and TRBJ2-2, the full variable domain reads DGGITQSPKYLFRKEGQNVTLSCEQNLNHDAMYWYRQDPGQGLRLIYYSQIVNDFQKGDIAEGYSVSREKKESFPLTVTSAQKNPTAFYLCASSMRQETPGELFFGEGSRLTVL.

The CDR3 nucleotides read TGTGCCAGCAGCCCCTACGGAGAGGGAGGGGGGACAGATACGCAGTATTTT. Protein product: CASSPYGEGGGTDTQYF. This rearrangement joins TRBV4-2 to TRBJ2-3; possibly TRBD2 for D (7 bases). Trimming left V 4 bases short and J 3 bases short, with 20 bases between. Germline V CDR1 and CDR2: LGHNA, YNFKEQ. The CDR3 sequence is 17 residues long.